The 24 T cell receptor beta chains below were found in one sample sequenced in a study of blood T cell repertoires in COVID-19. Using immunoSEQ multiplex PCR, the repertoire was profiled, and TCRdb retains in-frame clones only, with some absent. The sample has about 280,000 clones, roughly 85% seen once. Sequenced: PBMCs or T cells enriched from blood (not recorded which). Receptors originate from a man aged 40-49 years who had been exposed to COVID-19.

CDR3 DNA sequence: TGTGCCAGCTCACCGGCCGAGACAGGGGACCGGGAGCAGTTCTTC. It specifies CASSPAETGDREQFF. V usage is TRBV18 and J usage is TRBJ2-1; 8 bases line up with TRBD1. The CDR3 spans 15 residues. V lost 3 bases to trimming and J lost 10 bases; unmatched junction nucleotides: 11. CDR1 KGHSH and CDR2 LQKENI come from the germline V gene.

The V and J genes are TRBV18 and TRBJ1-5; TRBD1 might be the D (5 bases). Between the trimmed V and J ends, which lost 6 bases and 4 bases, there was a span of 16 bases. The CDR3 is made up of 15 amino acids. Germline loops: CDR1 KGHSH, CDR2 LQKENI. The CDR3 reads CASSLISDRNQPQHF. The CDR3 nucleotides are TGTGCCAGCTCCCTGATATCCGACAGAAATCAGCCCCAGCATTTT.

V is TRBV18 and J is TRBJ1-3, with TRBD1 matching 8 bases. This CDR3 comprises 14 residues. Trimming at V came to 3 bases and at J to 3 bases, leaving 1 base not matched to a gene. Germline CDR1 is KGHSH and CDR2 is LQKENI. In nucleotides, the CDR3 is TGTGCCAGCTCACCCGACAGGGGTGGAAACACCATATATTTT. Its translation: CASSPDRGGNTIYF. Filled out from reference TRBV18 and TRBJ1-3, the complete variable domain reads NAGVMQNPRHLVRRRGQEARLRCSPMKGHSHVYWYRQLPEEGLKFMVYLQKENIIDESGMPKERFSAEFPKEGPSILRIQQVVRGDSAAYFCASSPDRGGNTIYFGEGSWLTVV.

The gene calls are TRBV2 and TRBJ1-2; D may be TRBD1 (5 bases). CDR3 length: 12 amino acids. Trimming stripped 8 bases from V and 4 bases from J, with 11 bases between. CDR1 is SNHLY and CDR2 is FYNNEI in the germline V gene. For the CDR3, the DNA is TGTGCCAGCGCTACAGGTGGCTATGGCTACACCTTC. It codes for CASATGGYGYTF.

The V call is TRBV12-3 or TRBV12-4, the J call TRBJ2-7; 8 nucleotides align to TRBD1. Trimming cost V 6 bases and J 12 bases; bases outside gene matches: 10. There are 12 residues in the CDR3. CDR3 nucleotides: TGTGCCAGCAGACCCGGGACAGGCAATTTGTACTTC. Encoded protein: CASRPGTGNLYF.

The chain employs TRBV20-1 and TRBJ2-7, with 14 nucleotides matching TRBD2. The V gene's germline CDR1 is DFQATT and CDR2 SNEGSKA (reference sequence). The CDR3 covers 17 residues. Trimming removed 3 bases from V and 7 bases from J; junction bases left unmatched: 14. CDR3 nucleotides: TGCAGTGCTAGTGGACTAGCGGGAGGCCCAGCCCTGGGGGAGCAGTACTTC. It specifies CSASGLAGGPALGEQYF.

This clone appeared once. The chain uses TRBV18 and TRBJ2-1, with TRBD2 matching over 10 bases. The CDR3 has 15 amino acids. Germline V gene lookup returns CDR1 KGHSH and CDR2 LQKENI. After removal of 4 bases from V and 7 bases from J, the junction contained 7 bases not matched to a gene. CDR3 in DNA: TGTGCCAGCTCACTCCTAGCGGGAGTAGGGAATGAGCAGTTCTTC. It is translated as CASSLLAGVGNEQFF.

The rearrangement joins TRBV30 to TRBJ2-3; no reliable D call. This CDR3 is 12 amino acids long. Germline assignment: CDR1 GTSNPN and CDR2 SVGIG (reference sequence). Between the trimmed V and J ends, which lost 5 bases and 0 bases, there was a span of 6 bases. CDR3 protein: CAWLGSTDTQYF. The CDR3 DNA sequence: TGTGCCTGGCTCGGGAGCACAGATACGCAGTATTTT.

This chain joins TRBV2 and TRBJ1-2, with D unresolved. Trimming left V 9 bases short and J 4 bases short, with 9 bases between. The CDR3 extends over 11 amino acids. Germline CDR1 and CDR2: SNHLY and FYNNEI. The chain's CDR3 is CASTETYGYTF. CDR3 in DNA: TGTGCCAGTACAGAGACCTATGGCTACACCTTC.

This chain connects TRBV12-3 or TRBV12-4 to TRBJ2-1; no clear D. V lost 3 bases, J lost 7 bases, and 7 bases lay in between. The CDR3 loop spans 12 amino acids. The CDR3 spells CASSFHVNEQFF. The DNA for the CDR3 is TGTGCCAGCAGTTTTCATGTGAATGAGCAGTTCTTC.

The rearrangement links TRBV7-2 to TRBJ2-7, with D tentatively TRBD1 (5 bases). Trimming removed 1 base from V and 3 bases from J, with 7 bases in between. CDR3 length: 13 residues. Germline CDR1 SGHTA, CDR2 FQGNSA. Written as DNA, the CDR3 is TGTGCCAGCAGCTTAGGGACAAACTACGAGCAGTACTTC. Translated, it gives CASSLGTNYEQYF.

This sequence joins TRBV7-9 and TRBJ1-2; the D is unclear. The V gene lost 3 bases and the J gene lost 0 bases, with 8 bases spanning the gap. The CDR3 sequence is 14 residues long. Germline values: CDR1 SEHNR, CDR2 FQNEAQ (reference sequence). The CDR3: CASSFGGTNYGYTF. The CDR3 DNA reads TGTGCCAGCAGCTTCGGAGGCACTAACTATGGCTACACCTTC.

Written as DNA, the CDR3 is TGTGCCAGCAGCTCCGGAACAGGGTTCACTGAAGCTTTCTTT. Its translation: CASSSGTGFTEAFF. This chain uses TRBV13 with TRBJ1-1; D may be TRBD1 (6 bases). Trimming stripped 4 bases from V and 4 bases from J, with 13 bases between. The CDR3 consists of 14 residues. The germline gives CDR1 PRHDT, CDR2 FYEKMQ (reference sequence).

A few counts support this clone. V and J are TRBV6-6 and TRBJ1-4, with TRBD1 matching 8 bases. V lost 6 bases, J lost 8 bases, and 2 bases stayed unmatched. Germline CDR1 and CDR2: MNHNY and SVGAGI (reference sequence). CDR3 size: 12 residues. CDR3 sequence: CASRQGEEKLFF. CDR3 nucleotides: TGTGCCAGCAGACAGGGGGAGGAAAAACTGTTTTTT.

This clone was counted once. The chain employs TRBV7-9 and TRBJ1-6, with D perhaps TRBD1 (5 bases). Per germline, CDR1 SEHNR and CDR2 FQNEAQ (reference sequence). V lost 1 base to trimming and J lost 5 bases, with 9 bases between them. The CDR3 has 15 residues. CDR3 coding DNA: TGTGCCAGCAGCTTAGGGACACCAAATAATTCACCCCTCCACTTT. Amino acid sequence: CASSLGTPNNSPLHF. The whole variable domain, remainder taken from reference TRBV7-9 and TRBJ1-6, is DTGVSQNPRHKITKRGQNVTFRCDPISEHNRLYWYRQTLGQGPEFLTYFQNEAQLEKSRLLSDRFSAERPKGSFSTLEIQRTEQGDSAMYLCASSLGTPNNSPLHFGNGTRLTVT.

This chain connects TRBV7-6 to TRBJ1-6, with 9 bases lining up with TRBD1. The CDR3 loop spans 14 amino acids. Germline V gene data show CDR1 as SGHVS and CDR2 as FNYEAQ. J lost 9 bases, V lost 6 bases, and 6 bases had no gene match. CDR3 loop: CASREQGAGSPLHF. CDR3 coding DNA: TGTGCCAGCAGAGAACAGGGGGCAGGTTCACCCCTCCACTTT.

This clone showed up just once. The chain is built from TRBV7-8 and TRBJ2-3, with D possibly being TRBD2 (7 bases). The V gene's germline CDR1 is SGHVS and CDR2 FQNEAQ. The CDR3 contains 18 residues. The V end lost 5 bases, the J end lost 0 bases, and 21 bases lay between the germline ends. The CDR3 reads CASSVPRVWGGSTDTQYF. Written as DNA, the CDR3 is TGTGCCAGCAGCGTCCCCCGGGTATGGGGGGGCAGCACAGATACGCAGTATTTT. Full variable domain (remainder filled in from reference TRBV7-8 and TRBJ2-3): GAGVSQSPRYKVAKRGQDVALRCDPISGHVSLFWYQQALGQGPEFLTYFQNEAQLDKSGLPSDRFFAERPEGSVSTLKIQRTQQEDSAVYLCASSVPRVWGGSTDTQYFGPGTRLTVL.

The chain joins TRBV5-1 to TRBJ1-4; 8 bases align to TRBD1. This CDR3 has 15 residues. Germline CDR1 SGHRS, CDR2 YFSETQ. Germline trimming cut 0 bases from V and 8 bases from J; bases unmatched to any gene: 6. CDR3 in DNA: TGCGCCAGCAGCTTGGACGGGACAGGAGGAGAAAAACTGTTTTTT. Its translation is CASSLDGTGGEKLFF. Using reference TRBV5-1 and TRBJ1-4 for the parts outside the CDR3, the full variable domain is KAGVTQTPRYLIKTRGQQVTLSCSPISGHRSVSWYQQTPGQGLQFLFEYFSETQRNKGNFPGRFSGRQFSNSRSEMNVSTLELGDSALYLCASSLDGTGGEKLFFGSGTQLSVL.

The chain links TRBV4-2 to TRBJ2-3; weak D call: TRBD1 (6 bases). The CDR3 loop spans 13 amino acids. The V end was cut by 4 bases, the J end by 6 bases, with 11 bases between. Germline CDR1 and CDR2: LGHNA and YNFKEQ. The CDR3 is CASSPAGGDTQYF. The CDR3 DNA sequence: TGTGCCAGCAGCCCCGCTGGGGGCGATACGCAGTATTTT.

The chain is built from TRBV6-4 and TRBJ2-2; 8 positions match TRBD2. Germline CDR1 and CDR2: MRHNA and SNTAGT. The CDR3 contains 16 residues. The junction had 15 bases not matched to a gene; V was cut back by 10 bases and J by 5 bases. As DNA, the CDR3 is TGTGCCACCCAGCTTGAAGCGGGAGTAGAGACCGGGGAGCTGTTTTTT. Protein sequence: CATQLEAGVETGELFF.

The chain joins TRBV7-9 to TRBJ1-1, with D uncertain. The germline V and J ends were trimmed by 3 bases and 2 bases, with 10 bases remaining between them. Germline V gives CDR1 SEHNR, CDR2 FQNEAQ (reference sequence). The CDR3 is made up of 14 amino acids. The CDR3 DNA reads TGTGCCAGCAGCTTCTCGGGAGGTAACACTGAAGCTTTCTTT. Translation gives CASSFSGGNTEAFF.

The rearrangement uses TRBV7-3 and TRBJ1-2, with TRBD1 matching 8 bases. Trimming cost V 5 bases and J 10 bases; bases outside gene matches: 6. The CDR3 has 12 amino acids. Germline V gene lookup returns CDR1 SGHTA and CDR2 FQGTGA. CDR3 sequence reads: CASSLDRASYTF. CDR3 in DNA: TGTGCCAGCAGCCTGGACAGGGCTTCCTACACCTTC.

The chain links TRBV27 to TRBJ2-7, with TRBD2 as a possible D gene (5 bases). In germline, CDR1 is MNHEY, CDR2 SMNVEV (reference sequence). The V and J ends lost 3 bases and 2 bases respectively, with 8 bases between them. The CDR3 runs 13 residues. The CDR3 region has the DNA TGTGCCAGCAGTTTCGGACTCCCCTACGAGCAGTACTTC. It codes for CASSFGLPYEQYF.

The rearrangement joins TRBV29-1 to TRBJ1-1; maybe TRBD1 (6 bases). Germline values: CDR1 SQVTM, CDR2 ANQGSEA. With 7 bases removed from V and 2 bases from J, the gap between germline ends came to 14 bases. The CDR3 consists of 13 residues. The CDR3 is CSAQRTANTEAFF. The CDR3 DNA follows: TGCAGCGCCCAAAGGACAGCTAACACTGAAGCTTTCTTT.